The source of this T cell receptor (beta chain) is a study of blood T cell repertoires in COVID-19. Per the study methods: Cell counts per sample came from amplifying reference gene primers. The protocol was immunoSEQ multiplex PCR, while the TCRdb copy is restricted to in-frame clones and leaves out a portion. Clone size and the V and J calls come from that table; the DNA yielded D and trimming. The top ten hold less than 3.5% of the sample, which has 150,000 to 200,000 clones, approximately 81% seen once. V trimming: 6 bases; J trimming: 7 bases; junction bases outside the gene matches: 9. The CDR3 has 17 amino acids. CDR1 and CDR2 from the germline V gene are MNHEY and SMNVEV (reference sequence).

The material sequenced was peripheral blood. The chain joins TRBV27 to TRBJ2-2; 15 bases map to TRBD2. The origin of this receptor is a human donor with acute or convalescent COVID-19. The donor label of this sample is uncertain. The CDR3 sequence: CASSRTSGGASVGELFF. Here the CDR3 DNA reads TGTGCCAGCAGCCGGACTAGCGGGGGGGCCTCGGTCGGGGAGCTGTTTTTT.